What follows are 8 T cell receptor beta chains derived from one specimen sequenced in a study of T-cell memory formation after mild COVID-19. TCRdb reprocessed the 5' RACE reads with MiXCR, giving one entry per CDR3 protein. The data hold about 14,000 distinct CDR3 sequences, with about 21% observed a single time. Sequencing used PBMCs or a T cell subset sorted from them (not recorded which). These receptors were collected from an adult woman who had mild COVID-19 (a few samples of this study predate the infection). Cell type and time point are not known.

This clonotype is labeled medium-sized. The chain uses TRBV12-3 or TRBV12-4 and TRBJ2-1; D perhaps matches TRBD2 (5 bases). CDR3 length equals 14 residues. Trimming stripped 5 bases from V and 3 bases from J, with 11 bases between. Here the CDR3 DNA reads TGTGCCAGCAGTATAAGGACTGGCTACAATGAGCAGTTCTTC. Translated: CASSIRTGYNEQFF.

The table lists this clonotype with many counts. The DNA of the CDR3 is TGTGCCAGCAGTTACGGACTAGCGGGAGGCCGCACAGATACGCAGTATTTT. Translated: CASSYGLAGGRTDTQYF. This chain links TRBV6-2 or TRBV6-3 with TRBJ2-3; 14 nucleotides agree with TRBD2. Losses at the gene ends were 2 bases for V and 1 base for J; bases not matched to a gene: 2. CDR1 is MNHEY, CDR2 SVGEGT, per germline. The CDR3 spans 17 residues.

This clonotype was observed a single time. V is TRBV30 and J is TRBJ1-2; D is perhaps TRBD1 (6 bases). Trimming pared 0 bases from V and 7 bases from J, leaving 18 bases between. The CDR3 sequence is 15 residues long. Germline V lookup: CDR1 GTSNPN, CDR2 SVGIG (reference sequence). The DNA of the CDR3 is TGTGCCTGGAGTGTACTGAGGGGGGGAGCAGGTGGCTACACCTTC. Protein product: CAWSVLRGGAGGYTF.

This clonotype was picked up many times. The chain combines TRBV7-8 with TRBJ2-7; no clear D gene. This CDR3 region has 12 residues. The V end was cut by 2 bases, the J end by 4 bases, with 6 bases between. The germline CDR1 and CDR2 sequences are SGHVS and FQNEAQ. DNA for the CDR3: TGTGCCAGCAGCTTAAATTGGTACGAGCAGTACTTC. Translated: CASSLNWYEQYF. The variable domain in full, with the rest retrieved from reference TRBV7-8 and TRBJ2-7, is GAGVSQSPRYKVAKRGQDVALRCDPISGHVSLFWYQQALGQGPEFLTYFQNEAQLDKSGLPSDRFFAERPEGSVSTLKIQRTQQEDSAVYLCASSLNWYEQYFGPGTRLTVT.

The chain carries TRBV5-1 and TRBJ1-2; D remains ambiguous. There are 17 residues in the CDR3. V lost 5 bases to trimming and J lost 0 bases, with 20 bases between them. CDR1 is SGHRS and CDR2 is YFSETQ in the germline V gene. Here the CDR3 DNA reads TGCGCCAGCAGTGAGGGATCGGGCAGCGGCCCTAACTATGGCTACACCTTC. This sequence encodes CASSEGSGSGPNYGYTF. The full variable domain, completed using reference TRBV5-1 and TRBJ1-2, is KAGVTQTPRYLIKTRGQQVTLSCSPISGHRSVSWYQQTPGQGLQFLFEYFSETQRNKGNFPGRFSGRQFSNSRSEMNVSTLELGDSALYLCASSEGSGSGPNYGYTFGSGTRLTVV.

V gene TRBV4-2 combines with J gene TRBJ2-5; perhaps TRBD1 as D (5 bases). The length of the CDR3 is 14 residues. Germline values: CDR1 LGHNA, CDR2 YNFKEQ. V shed 3 bases and J shed 6 bases, with 14 bases lying between them. In nucleotides, the CDR3 is TGTGCCAGCAGCCAGTACCAGGGTGCGAAGACCCAGTACTTC. It encodes CASSQYQGAKTQYF.

In this sample, this clonotype turned up many times. The V and J genes are TRBV5-1 and TRBJ2-7; D is undetermined. This CDR3 contains 13 residues. V was pared by 0 bases and J by 9 bases, with 13 bases between. Per the germline V gene, CDR1 is SGHRS and CDR2 is YFSETQ. The CDR3 here is CASSLAELTGQYF. CDR3 nucleotides: TGCGCCAGCAGCTTGGCCGAACTTACGGGGCAGTACTTC.

A few counts support this clonotype. In DNA form, the CDR3 reads TGCGCCAGCAGCCTTCTAGGGTCCTCTGGGGCCAACGTCCTGACTTTC. Amino acids: CASSLLGSSGANVLTF. V gene TRBV4-1 combines with J gene TRBJ2-6, with D unclear. Germline CDR1 and CDR2: MGHRA and YSYEKL. Trimming took 4 bases from V and 0 from J, leaving 10 bases between them. The CDR3 loop spans 16 amino acids.